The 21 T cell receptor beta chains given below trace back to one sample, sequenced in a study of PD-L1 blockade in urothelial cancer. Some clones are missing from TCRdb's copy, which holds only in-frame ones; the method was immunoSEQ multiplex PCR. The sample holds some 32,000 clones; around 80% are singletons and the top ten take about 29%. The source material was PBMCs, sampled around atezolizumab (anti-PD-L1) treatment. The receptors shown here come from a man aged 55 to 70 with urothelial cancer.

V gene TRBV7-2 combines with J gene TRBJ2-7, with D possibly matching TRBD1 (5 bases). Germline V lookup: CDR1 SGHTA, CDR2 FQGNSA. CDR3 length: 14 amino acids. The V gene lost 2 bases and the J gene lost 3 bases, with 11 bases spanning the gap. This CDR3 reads CASSLFKGLYEQYF. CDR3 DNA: TGTGCCAGCAGCTTATTCAAGGGGCTCTACGAGCAGTACTTC.

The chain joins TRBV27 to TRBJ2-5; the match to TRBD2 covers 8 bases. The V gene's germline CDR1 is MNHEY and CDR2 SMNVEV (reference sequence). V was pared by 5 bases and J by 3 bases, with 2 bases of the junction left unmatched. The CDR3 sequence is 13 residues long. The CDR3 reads CASSQLAEETQYF. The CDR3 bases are TGTGCCAGCAGTCAACTAGCGGAAGAGACCCAGTACTTC.

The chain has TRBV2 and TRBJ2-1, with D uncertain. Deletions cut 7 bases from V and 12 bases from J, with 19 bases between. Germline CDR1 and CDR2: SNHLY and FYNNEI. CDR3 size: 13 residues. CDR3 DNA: TGTGCCAGCAATCCCCCGTTTAGTCCTTGGCAGTTCTTC. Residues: CASNPPFSPWQFF.

CDR3: CASSQGGVQTEAFF. CDR3 bases: TGTGCCAGCTCCCAGGGAGGGGTACAAACTGAAGCTTTCTTT. The chain links TRBV18 to TRBJ1-1; maybe TRBD1 (5 bases). The germline CDR1 and CDR2 sequences are KGHSH and LQKENI. The CDR3 length is 14 residues. V was trimmed by 6 bases and J by 5 bases, leaving 16 bases between them.

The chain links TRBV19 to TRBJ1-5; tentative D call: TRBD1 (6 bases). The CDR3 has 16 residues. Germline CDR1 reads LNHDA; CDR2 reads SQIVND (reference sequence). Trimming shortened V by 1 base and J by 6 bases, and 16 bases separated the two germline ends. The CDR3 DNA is TGTGCCAGTAGTATAGGCCCCCCGACAGGATCTCAGCCCCAGCATTTT. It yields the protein CASSIGPPTGSQPQHF.

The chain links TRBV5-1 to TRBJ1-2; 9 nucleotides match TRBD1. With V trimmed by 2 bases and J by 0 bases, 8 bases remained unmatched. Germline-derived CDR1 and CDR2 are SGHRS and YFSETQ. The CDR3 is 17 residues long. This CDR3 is CASSLNPDRGSNYGYTF. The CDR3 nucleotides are TGCGCCAGCAGCTTAAACCCGGACAGGGGTTCTAACTATGGCTACACCTTC.

The CDR3 spells CASSPGLPGETQYF. The CDR3 bases are TGCGCCAGCAGCCCCGGACTCCCTGGAGAGACCCAGTACTTC. The V gene is TRBV5-1, the J gene TRBJ2-5; tentatively, D is TRBD2 (5 bases). The CDR3 consists of 14 residues. V gave up 4 bases and J gave up 4 bases, with 14 bases separating them. Germline V gives CDR1 SGHRS, CDR2 YFSETQ.

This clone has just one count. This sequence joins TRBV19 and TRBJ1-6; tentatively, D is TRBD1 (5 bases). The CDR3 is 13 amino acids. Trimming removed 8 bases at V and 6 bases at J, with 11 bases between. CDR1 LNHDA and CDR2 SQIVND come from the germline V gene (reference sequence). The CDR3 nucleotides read TGTGCCAGTTCAGGGCTGGGTAATTCACCCCTCCACTTT. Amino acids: CASSGLGNSPLHF. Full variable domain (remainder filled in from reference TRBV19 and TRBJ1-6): DGGITQSPKYLFRKEGQNVTLSCEQNLNHDAMYWYRQDPGQGLRLIYYSQIVNDFQKGDIAEGYSVSREKKESFPLTVTSAQKNPTAFYLCASSGLGNSPLHFGNGTRLTVT.

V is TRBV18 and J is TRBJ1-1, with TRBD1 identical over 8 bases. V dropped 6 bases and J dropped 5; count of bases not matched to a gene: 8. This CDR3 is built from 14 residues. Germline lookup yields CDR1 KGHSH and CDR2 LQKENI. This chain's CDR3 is CASSLSGGNTEAFF. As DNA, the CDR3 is TGTGCCAGCTCTCTCTCAGGGGGCAATACTGAAGCTTTCTTT.

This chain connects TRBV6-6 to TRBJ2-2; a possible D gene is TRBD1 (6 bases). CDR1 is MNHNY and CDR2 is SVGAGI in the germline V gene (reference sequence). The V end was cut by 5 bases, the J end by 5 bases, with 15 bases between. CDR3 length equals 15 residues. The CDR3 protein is CASSQQGRKTGELFF. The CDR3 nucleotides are TGTGCCAGCAGTCAACAGGGCCGTAAAACCGGGGAGCTGTTTTTT.

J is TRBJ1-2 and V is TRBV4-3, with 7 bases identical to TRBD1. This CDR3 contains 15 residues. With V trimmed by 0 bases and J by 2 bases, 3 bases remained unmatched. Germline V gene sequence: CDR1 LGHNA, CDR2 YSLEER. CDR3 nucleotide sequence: TGCGCCAGCAGCCAAGACCCGACAGGGAACTATGGCTACACCTTC. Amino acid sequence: CASSQDPTGNYGYTF.

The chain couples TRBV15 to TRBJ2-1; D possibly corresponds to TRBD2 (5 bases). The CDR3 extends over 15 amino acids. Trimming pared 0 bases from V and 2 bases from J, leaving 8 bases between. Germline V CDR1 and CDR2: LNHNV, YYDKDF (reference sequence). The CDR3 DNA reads TGTGCCACCAGCAGAGATAGTAGCGCCTACAATGAGCAGTTCTTC. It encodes CATSRDSSAYNEQFF.

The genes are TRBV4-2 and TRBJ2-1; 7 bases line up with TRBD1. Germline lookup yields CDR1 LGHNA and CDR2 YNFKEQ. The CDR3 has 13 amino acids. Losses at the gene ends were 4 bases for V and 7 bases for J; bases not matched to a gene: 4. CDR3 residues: CASSLGGPNEQFF. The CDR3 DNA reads TGTGCCAGCAGCCTAGGGGGCCCGAATGAGCAGTTCTTC.

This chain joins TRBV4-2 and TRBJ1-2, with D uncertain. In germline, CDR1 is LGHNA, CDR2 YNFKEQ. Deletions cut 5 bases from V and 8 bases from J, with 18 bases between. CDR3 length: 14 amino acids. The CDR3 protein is CASSLGSSYGGYTF. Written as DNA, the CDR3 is TGTGCCAGCAGCTTGGGCAGTAGTTATGGAGGCTACACCTTC.

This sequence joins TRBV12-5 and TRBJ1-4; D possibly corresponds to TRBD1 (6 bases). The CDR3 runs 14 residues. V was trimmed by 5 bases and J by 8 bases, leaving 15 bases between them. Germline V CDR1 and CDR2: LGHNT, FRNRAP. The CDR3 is CASGPGGGSEKLFF. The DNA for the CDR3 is TGTGCTAGTGGTCCCGGGGGGGGCTCGGAAAAACTGTTTTTT.

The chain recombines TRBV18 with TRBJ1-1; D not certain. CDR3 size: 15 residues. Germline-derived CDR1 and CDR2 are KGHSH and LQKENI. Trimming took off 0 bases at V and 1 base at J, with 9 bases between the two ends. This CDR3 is CASSPPRVTNTEAFF. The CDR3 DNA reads TGTGCCAGCTCACCACCCCGGGTAACGAACACTGAAGCTTTCTTT. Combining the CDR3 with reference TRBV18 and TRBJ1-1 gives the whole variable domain NAGVMQNPRHLVRRRGQEARLRCSPMKGHSHVYWYRQLPEEGLKFMVYLQKENIIDESGMPKERFSAEFPKEGPSILRIQQVVRGDSAAYFCASSPPRVTNTEAFFGQGTRLTVV.

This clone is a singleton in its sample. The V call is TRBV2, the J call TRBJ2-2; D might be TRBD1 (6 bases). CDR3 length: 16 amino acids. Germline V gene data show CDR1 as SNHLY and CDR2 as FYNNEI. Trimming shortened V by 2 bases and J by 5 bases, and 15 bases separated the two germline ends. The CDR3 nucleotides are TGTGCCAGCAGTGAAATGGGGGCGGTGAATACCGGGGAGCTGTTTTTT. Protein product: CASSEMGAVNTGELFF.

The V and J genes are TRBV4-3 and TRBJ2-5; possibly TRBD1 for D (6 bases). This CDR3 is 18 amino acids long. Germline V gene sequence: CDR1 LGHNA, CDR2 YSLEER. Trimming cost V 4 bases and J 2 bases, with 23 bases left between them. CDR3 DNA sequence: TGCGCCAGCAGCCCAAGAGGCTACACCACAGGGCTACAAGAGACCCAGTACTTC. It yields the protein CASSPRGYTTGLQETQYF.

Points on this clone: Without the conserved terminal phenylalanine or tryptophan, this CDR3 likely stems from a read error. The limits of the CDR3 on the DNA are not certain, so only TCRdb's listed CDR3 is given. CDR3 protein: CASSQPRLG. The chain uses TRBV23-1 and TRBJ2-7; no check of the table's D call, TRBD2, against the DNA was made. TRBV23-1 is an ORF for which the function is uncertain. The CDR3 is 9 residues long, ends included.

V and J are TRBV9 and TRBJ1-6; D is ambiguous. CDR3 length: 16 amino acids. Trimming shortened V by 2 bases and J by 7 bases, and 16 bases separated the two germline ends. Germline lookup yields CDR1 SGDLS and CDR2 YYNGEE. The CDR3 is CASSVTGSLLNSPLHF. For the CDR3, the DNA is TGTGCCAGCAGCGTTACTGGGTCCCTACTAAATTCACCCCTCCACTTT. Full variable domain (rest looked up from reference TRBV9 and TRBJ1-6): DSGVTQTPKHLITATGQRVTLRCSPRSGDLSVYWYQQSLDQGLQFLIQYYNGEERAKGNILERFSAQQFPDLHSELNLSSLELGDSALYFCASSVTGSLLNSPLHFGNGTRLTVT.

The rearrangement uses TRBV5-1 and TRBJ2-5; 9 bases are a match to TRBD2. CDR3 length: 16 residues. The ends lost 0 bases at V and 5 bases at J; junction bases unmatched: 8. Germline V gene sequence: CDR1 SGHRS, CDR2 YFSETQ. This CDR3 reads CASSLGGREHLETQYF. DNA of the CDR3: TGCGCCAGCAGCTTGGGCGGGAGGGAACATTTGGAGACCCAGTACTTC.